This entry is about one TCR beta chain. This clone showed up just once. The clone's antigen remains unknown. No much larger clonotype is one base removed from it; base qualities were not supplied. CD8 naive samples consisted of CD45RO-negative cells that were positively selected for CCR7, yielding a CD45RA+CCR7+ population without TemRA cells. The donors were healthy, HIV-negative adults with no recently reported acute infections or vaccinations. Every donor was a Caucasian adult residing in Nashville, Tennessee, USA. After blood collection by leukapheresis, PBMCs were isolated using Ficoll-Histopaque density gradient centrifugation and then cryopreserved in the vapor phase of liquid nitrogen. Analytical flow cytometry was used to check the purity and quantity of each magnetically sorted T cell population. Genomic DNA was isolated from each sorted fraction and quantified by UV absorbance on a Nanodrop 2000c.

Using the deep immunoSEQ assay, TCR CDR3 regions were amplified from genomic DNA by multiplex PCR. Genomic DNA extracted from each cell subset was distributed evenly over all wells of several immunoSEQ 96-well plates, and each plate served as one replicate. Each replicate PCR for sorted subsets received about 180 ng genomic DNA, equal to some 32,000 T cell genomes. Purified libraries were quantified with a Qubit 3.0 fluorometer, sized on a Bioanalyzer 2100, and re-quantified with the KAPA Library Quantification kit. A separate single-read 150-cycle Illumina NextSeq 550 flow cell was used to sequence each immunoSEQ 96-well plate. Under the source paper's analysis protocol: The immunoSEQ output contained only junctional sequences without quality scores, so filtering could not match that applied to full-length reads. Sequences were annotated with PyIR, a Python wrapper for IgBLAST v1.9, and V/J genes and CDR3 were assigned using IMGT germline references. Reads with weak V/J assignments (E-value above 1e-6), missing CDR3, stop codons, out-of-frame junctions, or ambiguous translated residues were removed. A V3J clonotype was defined by an identical inferred V gene, J gene, and CDR3 amino acid sequence. Percentage overlap between repertoires was calculated by dividing the number of shared unique clonotypes by the size of the smaller repertoire. Three approaches were used to assess repertoire richness: RTK rarefaction, the Chao1 estimator, and Recon v2.1 estimates of unobserved clonotypes. Generation probabilities were computed with OLGA for all TCRbeta clonotypes obtained by the gDNA method from several donors. TCRdb carries this immuneACCESS record with in-frame sequences only. Its versions omit some clonotypes, under half of them owing to an unresolved V gene in the studies checked, with the rest unexplained. D and trimming come from the DNA, and the V and J calls and clone size come from that table. The sample has millions of clones on record, around 96% of them singletons. The ten largest clones represent 0.9% to 1.3% of the sample.

The sample belongs to a study of shared clonotypes between healthy human individuals (dated by TCRdb to the early 2020s). With respect to the entire study: Three men and two women, aged 18 to 49 years, made up the cohort. For each donor, CD4 naive and CD4 memory were each run on three plates, CD8 naive on two plates, and CD8 memory on one plate. Different laboratories and diverse techniques were used to prepare libraries and sequence TCR repertoires, to increase sequencing depth and limit assay-specific biases. Blood TCR repertoires of about five healthy adults were deeply sequenced to estimate repertoire size and the extent of clonotype sharing between individuals. Each donor's leukapheresis produced roughly between roughly 0.9 and 8.9 billion PBMCs. Study-wide conclusions, independent of this receptor: Estimated clonotype richness was generally larger for naive than for memory subsets. Sampling was restricted to blood, and TCR repertoires in tissues likely differ from the TCR repertoires found in blood. Across a handful of donors, approximately 5% of naive CD4, approximately 3.6% of naive CD8, 2% to 2.5% of memory CD4, and 0.3% to 0.45% of memory CD8 clonotypes were shared. Because the study included a small number of donors, the genetic and exposure-history diversity represented was limited. Compared with non-shared clonotypes, clonotypes shared by all four sorted-subset donors had higher generation probabilities. Pairwise subsampling indicated that sequencing depth was expected to affect the degree of clonotype sharing among donors. Rarefaction of sorted-subset datasets indicated incomplete sequencing despite the large sequencing depth.

CDR1 and CDR2 (SGHKS, YYEKEE) derive from the germline V gene (reference sequence). The germline ends are 4 bases apart after V is trimmed by 1 base and J by 4 bases. Its CDR3 holds 12 amino acids, cysteine through phenylalanine. The retained sequence is limited to the CDR3, 36 bases, with the frame set at the first base. The V and J segments used are TRBV5-5 and TRBJ2-3; no D segment can be confidently identified. The sample consisted of naive CD8+ T cells sorted from blood. The sample's cell subset or site label is to be understood as: CD45RA+CCR7+. This receptor was identified in a man aged 18 to 30 in good health. CDR3 protein: CASSLYPDTQYF. The sequence in DNA is TGTGCCAGCAGCTTGTACCCAGATACGCAGTATTTT. With the portions outside the CDR3 filled from the reference TRBV5-5 and TRBJ2-3 genes, the complete variable region becomes DAGVTQSPTHLIKTRGQQVTLRCSPISGHKSVSWYQQVLGQGPQFIFQYYEKEERGRGNFPDRFSARQFPNYSSELNVNALLLGDSALYLCASSLYPDTQYFGPGTRLTVL.